These T cell receptor beta chains were read from a single sample in a study of OX40 agonist ivuxolimab in advanced cancers. Repertoires were generated with immunoSEQ multiplex PCR, while TCRdb's copy carries only in-frame clones and drops some. The sample holds over 60,000 clones, 85% seen once. The sample was CD4+ or CD8+ T cells sorted from blood, taken in a trial of the OX40 agonist ivuxolimab. These receptors all stem from an adult with an advanced solid tumor such as melanoma, head and neck, liver or kidney cancer. Both conserved end residues are part of each CDR3.

j_gene: TRBJ1-2; v_gene: TRBV28; CDR3aa: CASRQQPGQGGHYGYTF
j_gene: TRBJ2-1; v_gene: TRBV27; CDR3aa: CASRLAGFNEQFF
j_gene: TRBJ1-5; v_gene: TRBV5-6; CDR3aa: CASSWGHSNQPQHF
j_gene: TRBJ1-5; v_gene: TRBV7-9; CDR3aa: CASSLGHQPQHF
j_gene: TRBJ2-1; v_gene: TRBV28; CDR3aa: CASRPWDNNNEQFF
j_gene: TRBJ1-2; v_gene: TRBV6-5; CDR3aa: CASSYSRGSNYGYTF
j_gene: TRBJ2-4; v_gene: TRBV14; CDR3aa: CASSHRQVERIQYF
j_gene: TRBJ1-1; v_gene: TRBV30; CDR3aa: CAWSKGTQGTEAFF
j_gene: TRBJ2-1; v_gene: TRBV20-1; CDR3aa: CSASPAGEQFF
j_gene: TRBJ2-7; v_gene: TRBV10-3; CDR3aa: CAIAGTGNEQYF
j_gene: TRBJ2-5; v_gene: TRBV6-5; CDR3aa: CASRGTIGETQYF
j_gene: TRBJ1-2; v_gene: TRBV28; CDR3aa: CASTPQNPGGYTF
j_gene: TRBJ2-7; v_gene: TRBV2; CDR3aa: CASRQQVTSYEQYF
j_gene: TRBJ2-2; v_gene: TRBV5-6; CDR3aa: CASTRIPGELFF
j_gene: TRBJ1-3; v_gene: TRBV7-8; CDR3aa: CASSLNPQLSGNTIYF
j_gene: TRBJ1-3; v_gene: TRBV9; CDR3aa: CASSTRQGGSGNTIYF
j_gene: TRBJ1-4; v_gene: TRBV29-1; CDR3aa: CSVEDEAGGREKLFF
j_gene: TRBJ2-1; v_gene: TRBV5-4; CDR3aa: CASSLGQGTYNEQFF
j_gene: TRBJ1-2; v_gene: TRBV4-1; CDR3aa: CASSQDRQSYGYTF
j_gene: TRBJ2-3; v_gene: TRBV6-6; CDR3aa: CASSYGDHTDTQYF
j_gene: TRBJ1-4; v_gene: TRBV5-1; CDR3aa: CASSLNVGRNEKLFF
j_gene: TRBJ2-3; v_gene: TRBV5-1; CDR3aa: CASSLGAIAKDTQYF
j_gene: TRBJ1-1; v_gene: TRBV28; CDR3aa: CASRPGTVNTEAFF
j_gene: TRBJ2-2; v_gene: TRBV18; CDR3aa: CASSPRTVKMNTGELFF
j_gene: TRBJ2-4; v_gene: TRBV9; CDR3aa: CASSVTSGVNGIQYF
j_gene: TRBJ1-3; v_gene: TRBV19; CDR3aa: CASSYLGSGNTIYF
j_gene: TRBJ2-7; v_gene: TRBV27; CDR3aa: CASSLQGNEQYF
j_gene: TRBJ2-3; v_gene: TRBV29-1; CDR3aa: CSVGGRVVTDTQYF
j_gene: TRBJ2-1; v_gene: TRBV5-1; CDR3aa: CASSLEGPGSYNEQFF
j_gene: TRBJ2-2; v_gene: TRBV28; CDR3aa: CASSLLLALRGELFF
j_gene: TRBJ2-2; v_gene: TRBV18; CDR3aa: CASSPGGNTGELFF
j_gene: TRBJ2-7; v_gene: TRBV2; CDR3aa: CASRPPGAIHEQYF
j_gene: TRBJ1-5; v_gene: TRBV4-1; CDR3aa: CASSRLGTENNQPQHF
j_gene: TRBJ1-2; v_gene: TRBV27; CDR3aa: CASSSGIRYTF
j_gene: TRBJ2-7; v_gene: TRBV5-1; CDR3aa: CASSLATISYEQYF
j_gene: TRBJ1-1; v_gene: TRBV5-1; CDR3aa: CASSKSTGTLNTEAFF
j_gene: TRBJ1-2; v_gene: TRBV9; CDR3aa: CASNKVRLKYYGYTF
j_gene: TRBJ2-5; v_gene: TRBV23-1; CDR3aa: CASSPKTGAEETQYF
j_gene: TRBJ2-5; v_gene: TRBV18; CDR3aa: CASSPGGGTETQYF
j_gene: TRBJ2-7; v_gene: TRBV6-5; CDR3aa: CASRRQGGDEQYF
j_gene: TRBJ1-1; v_gene: TRBV19; CDR3aa: CASRPGTGTEAFF
j_gene: TRBJ2-3; v_gene: TRBV9; CDR3aa: CASSPGPTGPDTQYF
j_gene: TRBJ2-1; v_gene: TRBV18; CDR3aa: CASSRTSGYDEQFF
j_gene: TRBJ2-1; v_gene: TRBV7-3; CDR3aa: CASSRAGGSYNEQFF
j_gene: TRBJ2-2; v_gene: TRBV28; CDR3aa: CASIATGTSNTGELFF
j_gene: TRBJ2-7; v_gene: TRBV28; CDR3aa: CASTLWGGEGLEQYF
j_gene: TRBJ2-7; v_gene: TRBV15; CDR3aa: CATSRAGASYEQYF
j_gene: TRBJ1-5; v_gene: TRBV19; CDR3aa: CASSIEGGSNQPQHF
j_gene: TRBJ2-1; v_gene: TRBV10-3; CDR3aa: CAIRSDRGNNEQFF
j_gene: TRBJ1-6; v_gene: TRBV7-2; CDR3aa: CASSFTGRNSPLHF
j_gene: TRBJ2-7; v_gene: TRBV28; CDR3aa: CASSLNYRFRTGSLEQYF
j_gene: TRBJ2-5; v_gene: TRBV7-2; CDR3aa: CASSLGPEETQYF
j_gene: TRBJ1-2; v_gene: TRBV27; CDR3aa: CASSRDSRQGYTF